These 21 T cell receptor beta chains were sequenced from one sample in a study of shared clonotypes between healthy human individuals. Assay used: immunoSEQ multiplex PCR; TCRdb lists only in-frame clones, some missing. Here the sample spans 1,500,000 or so clones, around 95% being singletons. The sequencing sample was made of naive CD4+ T cells sorted from blood. The subset is: CD45RA+ positively selected. All receptors come from a young man in good health.

CDR3 DNA sequence: TGTGCCAGCAGTTTAACAGACAACTATGGCTACACCTTC. Translating it yields CASSLTDNYGYTF. The chain has TRBV27 and TRBJ1-2; the D is unclear. CDR1 is MNHEY, CDR2 SMNVEV, per germline (reference sequence). The CDR3 covers 13 residues. The V gene lost 2 bases and the J gene lost 2 bases, with 6 bases spanning the gap.

The table lists this clone with a count of one. The chain joins TRBV5-6 to TRBJ2-7, with D perhaps TRBD2 (6 bases). The germline V gene has CDR1 SGHDT and CDR2 YYEEEE. V lost 2 bases, J lost 3 bases, and 12 bases lay in between. This CDR3 spans 14 amino acids. CDR3 DNA sequence: TGTGCCAGCAGCTTCGGAGGGGCGCGCTACGAGCAGTACTTC. Its translation: CASSFGGARYEQYF.

The chain links TRBV7-3 to TRBJ2-2, with 8 bases identical to TRBD1. The length of the CDR3 is 15 residues. Per the germline V gene, CDR1 is SGHTA and CDR2 is FQGTGA. The V gene end was trimmed by 4 bases and the J gene end by 6 bases; junction bases not matched to a gene: 7. The CDR3 spells CASSSNTGGPGELFF. The CDR3 DNA follows: TGTGCCAGCAGCTCCAATACAGGGGGTCCCGGGGAGCTGTTTTTT.

This clone has just a few counts. The chain is built from TRBV6-1 and TRBJ1-4, with no clear D. Deletions cut 6 bases from V and 8 bases from J, with 16 bases between. The CDR3 has 14 amino acids. Germline V gene sequence: CDR1 MNHNS, CDR2 SASEGT. CDR3 amino acids: CASRYTADREKLFF. The CDR3 bases are TGTGCCAGCAGATACACGGCGGATCGGGAAAAACTGTTTTTT.

This chain joins TRBV7-2 and TRBJ2-3; TRBD2 might be the D (6 bases). Germline V lookup: CDR1 SGHTA, CDR2 FQGNSA. This CDR3 has 15 amino acids. V lost 5 bases to trimming and J lost 6 bases, with 18 bases between them. CDR3 in amino acids: CASSPGTSSRDTQYF. The CDR3 DNA follows: TGTGCCAGCAGCCCGGGGACTTCCTCGCGGGATACGCAGTATTTT.

The V call is TRBV10-3, the J call TRBJ2-7, with D possibly TRBD2 on 5 matching bases. V lost 3 bases, J lost 0 bases, and 6 bases lay in between. This CDR3 comprises 13 residues. CDR1 ENHRY and CDR2 SYGVKD come from the germline V gene. The CDR3 nucleotides are TGTGCCATCAGTGAACGGGACTCCTACGAGCAGTACTTC. Its protein is CAISERDSYEQYF.

This chain links TRBV11-3 with TRBJ2-7, with 9 positions matching TRBD2. Germline V gene data show CDR1 as SGHNT and CDR2 as YENEEA. With V trimmed by 5 bases and J by 2 bases, 7 bases remained unmatched. This CDR3 contains 15 residues. The CDR3 loop reads CASSPGASGAYEQYF. The CDR3 DNA reads TGTGCCAGCAGCCCGGGGGCTAGCGGGGCCTACGAGCAGTACTTC.

The chain combines TRBV23-1 with TRBJ1-2; D gene unclear. TRBV23-1 is classed as an ORF, of uncertain function. The CDR3 spans 15 residues. V lost 1 base to trimming and J lost 1 base, with 10 bases between them. The CDR3 DNA follows: TGCGCCAGCAGTCAATGGTCAGGAGGTAACTATGGCTACACCTTC. Its translation: CASSQWSGGNYGYTF.

The chain joins TRBV5-1 to TRBJ1-1; D unresolved. V was pared by 0 bases and J by 1 base, with 7 bases between. The CDR3 contains 14 residues. Germline CDR1 is SGHRS and CDR2 is YFSETQ. The CDR3 loop is CASSLGWENTEAFF. In DNA form, the CDR3 reads TGCGCCAGCAGCTTGGGTTGGGAGAACACTGAAGCTTTCTTT.

The rearrangement joins TRBV27 to TRBJ2-3; the match to TRBD2 covers 8 bases. The CDR3 is 16 amino acids. The germline gives CDR1 MNHEY, CDR2 SMNVEV (reference sequence). V lost 5 bases, J lost 1 base, and 8 bases stayed unmatched. The CDR3 reads CASSATTSVRTDTQYF. CDR3 DNA: TGTGCCAGCAGTGCGACGACTAGCGTCCGCACAGATACGCAGTATTTT.

V is TRBV14 and J is TRBJ1-2; D is unclear. CDR3 length: 13 residues. Between the trimmed V and J ends, which lost 0 bases and 8 bases, there was a span of 10 bases. CDR1 is SGHDN and CDR2 is FVKESK in the germline V gene. In DNA, the CDR3 is TGTGCCAGCAGCCAAGACACGTTCTTGGGCTACACCTTC. Translation: CASSQDTFLGYTF.

The chain has TRBV28 and TRBJ2-7; D is tentatively TRBD1 or TRBD2 (6 bases each). This CDR3 is 14 amino acids long. Germline lookup yields CDR1 MDHEN and CDR2 SYDVKM. V was shortened by 7 bases and J by 2 bases, with 15 bases between the two germline ends. This CDR3 reads CASISLGGTYEQYF. The CDR3, as DNA: TGTGCCAGCATTTCGCTGGGGGGCACCTACGAGCAGTACTTC.

The V and J genes are TRBV9 and TRBJ2-3; 7 bases match TRBD2. Germline CDR1 is SGDLS and CDR2 is YYNGEE. V lost 2 bases to trimming and J lost 2 bases; unmatched junction nucleotides: 5. The CDR3 has 15 residues. The CDR3 bases are TGTGCCAGCAGCGTTGGGGCGGGAGCCACAGATACGCAGTATTTT. It translates to CASSVGAGATDTQYF.

The chain joins TRBV30 to TRBJ2-7; a weak D match, TRBD2 (5 bases). V shed 4 bases and J shed 3 bases, with 28 bases lying between them. In germline, CDR1 is GTSNPN, CDR2 SVGIG (reference sequence). The length of the CDR3 is 18 residues. The chain's CDR3 is CAWTSRWALPGSNYEQYF. CDR3 nucleotide sequence: TGTGCCTGGACCTCACGGTGGGCCTTGCCGGGATCTAACTACGAGCAGTACTTC. Complete variable domain (other parts from reference TRBV30 and TRBJ2-7): SQTIHQWPATLVQPVGSPLSLECTVEGTSNPNLYWYRQAAGRGLQLLFYSVGIGQISSEVPQNLSASRPQDRQFILSSKKLLLSDSGFYLCAWTSRWALPGSNYEQYFGPGTRLTVT.

The chain is built from TRBV9 and TRBJ2-1; the match to TRBD2 covers 8 bases. CDR1 and CDR2 from the germline V gene are SGDLS and YYNGEE. V shed 0 bases, J shed 5 bases, and the junction held 4 bases outside the gene matches. There are 15 residues in the CDR3. DNA for the CDR3: TGTGCCAGCAGCGTAGCGGGAGGGCGGAACAATGAGCAGTTCTTC. Translated: CASSVAGGRNNEQFF.

The rearrangement links TRBV6-5 to TRBJ1-2; D is undetermined. Germline V gene sequence: CDR1 MNHEY, CDR2 SVGAGI. V lost 5 bases and J 0 bases, leaving 4 bases between the germline ends. This CDR3 is 12 amino acids long. CDR3 DNA: TGTGCCAGCAGTCGTACTAACTATGGCTACACCTTC. Translation gives CASSRTNYGYTF.

The gene calls are TRBV21-1 and TRBJ2-3; TRBD2 reflects the table's D call only, with no check against the DNA. TRBV21-1 is a listed pseudogene. The CDR3 contains 15 residues. The CDR3 DNA reads TGTGCCAGCAGCAAAGCCAAGCGGAGCACAGATACGCAGTATTTT. This translates into CASSKAKRSTDTQYF.

V is TRBV4-2 and J is TRBJ2-1; 9 bases are a match to TRBD2. The CDR3 has 17 amino acids. The germline gives CDR1 LGHNA, CDR2 YNFKEQ. Trimming cost V 4 bases and J 4 bases; bases outside gene matches: 11. The CDR3 spells CASSRGTTSGFYNEQFF. CDR3 nucleotide sequence: TGTGCCAGCAGCCGAGGGACGACTAGCGGATTTTACAATGAGCAGTTCTTC.

V is TRBV19 and J is TRBJ2-5; D unresolved. Trimming shortened V by 6 bases and J by 7 bases, and 12 bases separated the two germline ends. From germline, CDR1 is LNHDA and CDR2 SQIVND (reference sequence). There are 12 residues in the CDR3. CDR3 residues: CASRTETGTQYF. In DNA, the CDR3 is TGTGCCAGTAGGACCGAGACGGGGACCCAGTACTTC. The complete variable domain, with remaining parts taken from reference TRBV19 and TRBJ2-5, reads DGGITQSPKYLFRKEGQNVTLSCEQNLNHDAMYWYRQDPGQGLRLIYYSQIVNDFQKGDIAEGYSVSREKKESFPLTVTSAQKNPTAFYLCASRTETGTQYFGPGTRLLVL.

This sequence joins TRBV7-9 and TRBJ1-5; 8 bases match TRBD1. Germline V gene sequence: CDR1 SEHNR, CDR2 FQNEAQ (reference sequence). V lost 5 bases to trimming and J lost 6 bases; unmatched junction nucleotides: 15. The CDR3 consists of 17 residues. CDR3 DNA sequence: TGTGCCAGCAGCCCAGAGGACAGGGCAAAGGAAGCTCAGCCCCAGCATTTT. Amino acid sequence: CASSPEDRAKEAQPQHF.

The J gene is TRBJ2-2, the V gene TRBV19; a weak D match, TRBD2 (6 bases). The CDR3 has 15 amino acids. Trimming took off 1 base at V and 6 bases at J, with 12 bases between the two ends. Germline values: CDR1 LNHDA, CDR2 SQIVND (reference sequence). CDR3 DNA: TGTGCCAGTAGTATAGCCCGGCTAGCGTCCGGGGAGCTGTTTTTT. Translating gives CASSIARLASGELFF.